This TCR beta chain is drawn from a study of T cell repertoires in cytomegalovirus infection. Study-wide findings and caveats: Cumulative public TCR beta family frequency identified carriers of CMV plus the relevant HLA. HLA-C-restricted CMV clonotypes gave the most frequent clonotype in two of eight donors.

With regard to this clonotype: The antigen remains unidentified.

Each CDR3 protein is one row after TCRdb ran MiXCR on the reads. The repertoire holds approximately 630,000 distinct CDR3 sequences, roughly a quarter seen once, with roughly 8% in the top ten. This CDR3 region has 15 residues. Germline V CDR1 and CDR2: DFQATT, SNEGSKA (reference sequence). The V end was cut by 5 bases, the J end by 2 bases, with 16 bases between. This TCR came from a human donor in good health (CMV status not recorded). Some clones in this sample may be carry-over from other donors' samples. The genes are TRBV20-1 and TRBJ2-1, with D possibly being TRBD1 (7 bases). The material sequenced was CD8+ T cells from PBMCs. The CDR3 coding sequence is TGCAGTGCTCAACCCCAGGGGGGTCCCTACAATGAGCAGTTCTTC. It specifies CSAQPQGGPYNEQFF.